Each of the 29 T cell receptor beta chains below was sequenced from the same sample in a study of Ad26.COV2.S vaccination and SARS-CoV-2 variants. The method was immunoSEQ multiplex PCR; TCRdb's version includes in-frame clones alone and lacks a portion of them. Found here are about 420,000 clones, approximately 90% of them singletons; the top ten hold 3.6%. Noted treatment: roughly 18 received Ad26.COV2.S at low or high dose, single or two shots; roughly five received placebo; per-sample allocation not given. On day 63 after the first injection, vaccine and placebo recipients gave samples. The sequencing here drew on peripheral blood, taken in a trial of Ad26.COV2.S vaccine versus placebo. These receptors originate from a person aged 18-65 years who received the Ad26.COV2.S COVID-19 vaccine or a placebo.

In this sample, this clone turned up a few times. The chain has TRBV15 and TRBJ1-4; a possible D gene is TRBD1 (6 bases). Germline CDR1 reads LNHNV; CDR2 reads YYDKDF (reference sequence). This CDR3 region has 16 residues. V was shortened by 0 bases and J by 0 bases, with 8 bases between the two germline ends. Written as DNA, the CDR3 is TGTGCCACCAGCAGAGACAGGGGAACAACTAATGAAAAACTGTTTTTT. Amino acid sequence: CATSRDRGTTNEKLFF.

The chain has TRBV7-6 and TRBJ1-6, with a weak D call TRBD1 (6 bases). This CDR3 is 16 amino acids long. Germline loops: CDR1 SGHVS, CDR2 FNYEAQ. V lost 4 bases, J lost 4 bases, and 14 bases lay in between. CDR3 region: CASSSQGSGYNSPLHF. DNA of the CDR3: TGTGCCAGCAGCTCTCAGGGGAGTGGGTATAATTCACCCCTCCACTTT.

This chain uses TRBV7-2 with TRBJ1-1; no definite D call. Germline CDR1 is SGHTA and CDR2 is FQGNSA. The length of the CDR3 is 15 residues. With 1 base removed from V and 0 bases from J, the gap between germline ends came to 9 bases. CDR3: CASSLEASLNTEAFF. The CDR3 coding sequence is TGTGCCAGCAGCTTAGAGGCCAGCCTGAACACTGAAGCTTTCTTT.

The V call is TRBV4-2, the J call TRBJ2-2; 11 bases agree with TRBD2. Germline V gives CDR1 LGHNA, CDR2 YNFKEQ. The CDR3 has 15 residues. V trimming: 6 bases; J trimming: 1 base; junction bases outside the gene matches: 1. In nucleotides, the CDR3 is TGTGCCAGCAGGACTAGCGGGATGAACACCGGGGAGCTGTTTTTT. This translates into CASRTSGMNTGELFF.

CDR3 sequence reads: CASSLFSQQETQYF. CDR3 sequence (DNA): TGTGCCAGCAGCTTGTTCTCCCAGCAAGAGACCCAGTACTTC. This sequence joins TRBV11-1 and TRBJ2-5, with D unresolved. With 3 bases removed from V and 2 bases from J, the gap between germline ends came to 10 bases. Per germline, CDR1 SGHAT and CDR2 FQDESV (reference sequence). The CDR3 has 14 residues.

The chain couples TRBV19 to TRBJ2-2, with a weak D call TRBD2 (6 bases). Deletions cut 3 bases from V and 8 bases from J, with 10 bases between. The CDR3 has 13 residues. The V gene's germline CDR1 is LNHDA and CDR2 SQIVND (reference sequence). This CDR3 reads CASSIGRVGELFF. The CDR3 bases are TGTGCCAGTAGTATCGGGAGAGTTGGGGAGCTGTTTTTT.

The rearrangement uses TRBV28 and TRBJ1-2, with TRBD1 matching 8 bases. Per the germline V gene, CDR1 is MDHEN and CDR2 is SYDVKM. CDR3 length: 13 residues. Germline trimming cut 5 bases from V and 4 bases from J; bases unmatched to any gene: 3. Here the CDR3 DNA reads TGTGCCAGCAGTCGGACAGGGAGCTATGGCTACACCTTC. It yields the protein CASSRTGSYGYTF.

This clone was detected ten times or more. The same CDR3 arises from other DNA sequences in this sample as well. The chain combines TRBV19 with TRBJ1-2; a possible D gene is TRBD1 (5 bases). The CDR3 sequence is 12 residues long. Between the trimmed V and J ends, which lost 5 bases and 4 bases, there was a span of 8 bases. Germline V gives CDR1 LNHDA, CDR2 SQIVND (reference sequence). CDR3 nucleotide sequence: TGTGCCAGTAGTCGGCAGGGCTATGGCTACACCTTC. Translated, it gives CASSRQGYGYTF.

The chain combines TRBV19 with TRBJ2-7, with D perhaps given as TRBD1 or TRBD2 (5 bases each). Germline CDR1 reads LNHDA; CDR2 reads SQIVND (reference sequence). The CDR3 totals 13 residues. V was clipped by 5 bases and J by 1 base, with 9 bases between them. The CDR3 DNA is TGTGCCAGTAGTGAGGGGCCGTCCTACGAGCAGTACTTC. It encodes CASSEGPSYEQYF.

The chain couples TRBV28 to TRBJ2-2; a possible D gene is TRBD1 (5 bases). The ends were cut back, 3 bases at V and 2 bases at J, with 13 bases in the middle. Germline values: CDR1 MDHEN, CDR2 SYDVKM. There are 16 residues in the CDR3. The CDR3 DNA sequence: TGTGCCAGCAGTTTCCCCCAGGGCAGTAACACCGGGGAGCTGTTTTTT. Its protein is CASSFPQGSNTGELFF.

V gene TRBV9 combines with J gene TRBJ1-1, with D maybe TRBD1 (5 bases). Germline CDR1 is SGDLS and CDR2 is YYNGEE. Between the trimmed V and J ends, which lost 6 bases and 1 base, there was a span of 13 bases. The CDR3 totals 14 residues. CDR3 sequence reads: CASNPTGGNTEAFF. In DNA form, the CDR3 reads TGTGCCAGCAATCCAACGGGGGGGAACACTGAAGCTTTCTTT.

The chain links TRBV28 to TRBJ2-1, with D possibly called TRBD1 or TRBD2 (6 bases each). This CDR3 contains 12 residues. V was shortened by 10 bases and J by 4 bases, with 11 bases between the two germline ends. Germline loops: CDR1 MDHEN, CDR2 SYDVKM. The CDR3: CATGGPYNEQFF. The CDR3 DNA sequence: TGTGCCACCGGGGGCCCATACAATGAGCAGTTCTTC.

The CDR3 protein is CASSVEGGGASTDTQYF. The CDR3 coding sequence is TGTGCCAGCAGCGTAGAAGGCGGGGGGGCCAGCACAGATACGCAGTATTTT. The rearrangement uses TRBV9 and TRBJ2-3; TRBD2 matches at 9 bases. Germline V CDR1 and CDR2: SGDLS, YYNGEE. The CDR3 spans 17 residues. The ends lost 0 bases at V and 0 bases at J; junction bases unmatched: 5.

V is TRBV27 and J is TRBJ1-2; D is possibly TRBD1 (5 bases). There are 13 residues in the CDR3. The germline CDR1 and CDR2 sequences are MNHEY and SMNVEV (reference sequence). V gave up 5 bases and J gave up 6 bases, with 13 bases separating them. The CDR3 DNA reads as TGTGCCAGCAGTACGGAGTCAGGGCATGGCTACACCTTC. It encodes CASSTESGHGYTF.

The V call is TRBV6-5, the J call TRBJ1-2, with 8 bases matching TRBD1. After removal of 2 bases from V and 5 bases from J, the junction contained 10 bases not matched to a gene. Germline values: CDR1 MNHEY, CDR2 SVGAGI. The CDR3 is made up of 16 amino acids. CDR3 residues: CASSYLLTGDRYGYTF. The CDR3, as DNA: TGTGCCAGCAGTTACCTCTTGACAGGGGATAGGTATGGCTACACCTTC.

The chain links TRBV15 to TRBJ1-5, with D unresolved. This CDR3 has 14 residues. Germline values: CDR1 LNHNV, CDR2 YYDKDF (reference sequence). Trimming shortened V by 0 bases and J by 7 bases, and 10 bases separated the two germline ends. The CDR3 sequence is CATSRDHAGQPQHF. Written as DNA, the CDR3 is TGTGCCACCAGCAGAGATCACGCGGGGCAGCCCCAGCATTTT.

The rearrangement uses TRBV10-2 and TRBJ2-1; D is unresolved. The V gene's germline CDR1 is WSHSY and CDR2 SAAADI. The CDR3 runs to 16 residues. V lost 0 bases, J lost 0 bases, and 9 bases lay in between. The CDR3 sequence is CASSESISSSYNEQFF. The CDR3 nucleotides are TGCGCCAGCAGTGAGTCGATATCGAGCTCCTACAATGAGCAGTTCTTC.

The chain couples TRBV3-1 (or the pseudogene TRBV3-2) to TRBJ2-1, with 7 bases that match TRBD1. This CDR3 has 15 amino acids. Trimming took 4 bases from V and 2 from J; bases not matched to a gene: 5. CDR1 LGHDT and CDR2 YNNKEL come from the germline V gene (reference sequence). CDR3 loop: CASSPRDRAYNEQFF. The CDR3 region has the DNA TGTGCCAGCAGCCCAAGGGACAGAGCCTACAATGAGCAGTTCTTC.

Here the CDR3 DNA reads TGTGCCAGCAGTTTAGTCAGGCTGAACACCATATATTTT. Its translation: CASSLVRLNTIYF. This chain uses TRBV12-3 or TRBV12-4 with TRBJ1-3, with no clear D. Deletions cut 1 base from V and 7 bases from J, with 8 bases between. This CDR3 is built from 13 residues.

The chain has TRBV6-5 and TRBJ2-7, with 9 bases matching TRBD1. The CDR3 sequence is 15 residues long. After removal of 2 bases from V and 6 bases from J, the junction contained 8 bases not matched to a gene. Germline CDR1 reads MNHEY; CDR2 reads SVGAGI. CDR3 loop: CASSYGSGQGSEQYF. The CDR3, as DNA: TGTGCCAGCAGTTACGGGTCGGGACAGGGTTCCGAGCAGTACTTC.

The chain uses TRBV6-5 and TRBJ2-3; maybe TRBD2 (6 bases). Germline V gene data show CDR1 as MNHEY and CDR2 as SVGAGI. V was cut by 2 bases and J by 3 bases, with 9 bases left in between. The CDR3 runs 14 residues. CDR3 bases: TGTGCCAGCAGTTACGGGGAGGAAACAGATACGCAGTATTTT. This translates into CASSYGEETDTQYF.

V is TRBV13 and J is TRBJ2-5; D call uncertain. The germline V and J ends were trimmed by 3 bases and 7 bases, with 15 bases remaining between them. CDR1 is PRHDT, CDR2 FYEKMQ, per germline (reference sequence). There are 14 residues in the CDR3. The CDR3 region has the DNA TGTGCCAGCAGCTTGGGTGGGCCACTCCGGACCCAGTACTTC. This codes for CASSLGGPLRTQYF.

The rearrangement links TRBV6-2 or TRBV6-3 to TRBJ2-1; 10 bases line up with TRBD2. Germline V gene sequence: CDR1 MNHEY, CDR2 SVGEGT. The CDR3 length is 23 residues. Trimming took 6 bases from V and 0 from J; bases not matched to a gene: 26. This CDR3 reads CASSPGASGGIVRYQGSYNEQFF. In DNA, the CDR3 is TGTGCCAGCAGCCCGGGGGCTAGCGGGGGCATCGTCCGATATCAGGGCTCCTACAATGAGCAGTTCTTC.

CDR3 sequence reads: CASSLGSPILTGTYEQYF. CDR3 bases: TGTGCCAGCAGCTTGGGTTCCCCTATACTGACAGGGACCTACGAGCAGTACTTC. The chain couples TRBV5-4 to TRBJ2-7; 7 bases are shared with TRBD1. The trim removed 0 bases at V and 2 bases at J, leaving 14 bases unmatched. Germline values: CDR1 SGHNT, CDR2 YYREEE (reference sequence). The CDR3 has 18 amino acids.

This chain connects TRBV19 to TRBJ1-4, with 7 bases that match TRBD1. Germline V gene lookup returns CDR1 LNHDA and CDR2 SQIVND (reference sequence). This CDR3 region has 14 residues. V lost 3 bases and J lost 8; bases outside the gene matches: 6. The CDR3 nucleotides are TGTGCCAGTAGTATGCAAGGGGGCAAGGAAAAACTGTTTTTT. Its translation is CASSMQGGKEKLFF. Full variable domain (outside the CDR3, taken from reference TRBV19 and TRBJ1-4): DGGITQSPKYLFRKEGQNVTLSCEQNLNHDAMYWYRQDPGQGLRLIYYSQIVNDFQKGDIAEGYSVSREKKESFPLTVTSAQKNPTAFYLCASSMQGGKEKLFFGSGTQLSVL.

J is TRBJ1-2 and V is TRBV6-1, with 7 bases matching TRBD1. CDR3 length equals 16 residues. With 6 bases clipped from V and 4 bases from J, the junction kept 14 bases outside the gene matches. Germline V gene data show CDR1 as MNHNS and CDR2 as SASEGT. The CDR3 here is CASRETTGSPIYGYTF. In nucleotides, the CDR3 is TGTGCCAGCAGAGAAACGACAGGGTCTCCGATCTATGGCTACACCTTC.

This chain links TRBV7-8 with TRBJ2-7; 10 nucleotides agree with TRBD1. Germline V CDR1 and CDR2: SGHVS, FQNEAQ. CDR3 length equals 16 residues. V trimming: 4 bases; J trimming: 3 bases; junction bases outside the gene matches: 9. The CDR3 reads CASSYSVGQGVYEQYF. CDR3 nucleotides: TGTGCCAGCAGCTACTCCGTAGGACAGGGGGTCTACGAGCAGTACTTC.

The DNA for the CDR3 is TGTGCCAGCAGTAAGGGGGGTCAGGGTGAAGCTTTCTTT. Its protein is CASSKGGQGEAFF. The gene calls are TRBV25-1 and TRBJ1-1; a weak D match, TRBD1 (6 bases). This CDR3 contains 13 residues. CDR1 and CDR2 (germline): MGHDK, SYGVNS. Trimming removed 5 bases at V and 7 bases at J, with 14 bases between. Looking up the rest from reference TRBV25-1 and TRBJ1-1 gives the full variable domain: EADIYQTPRYLVIGTGKKITLECSQTMGHDKMYWYQQDPGMELHLIHYSYGVNSTEKGDLSSESTVSRIRTEHFPLTLESARPSHTSQYLCASSKGGQGEAFFGQGTRLTVV.

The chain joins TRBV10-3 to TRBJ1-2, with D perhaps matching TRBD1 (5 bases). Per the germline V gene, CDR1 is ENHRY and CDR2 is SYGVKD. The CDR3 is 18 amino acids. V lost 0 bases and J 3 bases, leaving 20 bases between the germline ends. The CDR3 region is CAISESIDPGTGYYGYTF. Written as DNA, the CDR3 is TGTGCCATCAGTGAGTCGATAGATCCTGGGACGGGTTACTATGGCTACACCTTC.